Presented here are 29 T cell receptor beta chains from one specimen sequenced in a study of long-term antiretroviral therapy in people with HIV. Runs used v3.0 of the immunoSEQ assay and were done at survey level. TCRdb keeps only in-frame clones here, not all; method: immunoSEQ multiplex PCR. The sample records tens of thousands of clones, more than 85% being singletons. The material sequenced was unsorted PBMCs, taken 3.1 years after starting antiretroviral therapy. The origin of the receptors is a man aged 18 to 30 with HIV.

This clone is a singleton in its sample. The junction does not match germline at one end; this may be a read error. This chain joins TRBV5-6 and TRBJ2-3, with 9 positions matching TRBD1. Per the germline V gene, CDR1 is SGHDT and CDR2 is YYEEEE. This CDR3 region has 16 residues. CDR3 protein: CASSETGTGWTGTQYF. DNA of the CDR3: TGTGCCAGCAGCGAAACCGGGACAGGGTGGACAGGTACGCAGTATTTT.

CDR3 DNA: TGTGCCAGAAGCTTAGCGTCGTTATACAGGGTTAATGAGCAGTTCTTC. Amino acid sequence: CARSLASLYRVNEQFF. This chain joins TRBV7-5 and TRBJ2-1; the D call TRBD1 from the table was never checked on the DNA. TRBV7-5 represents a pseudogene. The CDR3 loop spans 16 amino acids.

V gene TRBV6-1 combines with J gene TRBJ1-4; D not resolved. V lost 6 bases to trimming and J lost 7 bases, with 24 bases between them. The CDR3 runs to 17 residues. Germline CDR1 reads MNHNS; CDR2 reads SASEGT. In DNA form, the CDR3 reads TGTGCCAGCAGCGAAACCTTTAATTACGATGGAGGTGAAAAACTGTTTTTT. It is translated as CASSETFNYDGGEKLFF.

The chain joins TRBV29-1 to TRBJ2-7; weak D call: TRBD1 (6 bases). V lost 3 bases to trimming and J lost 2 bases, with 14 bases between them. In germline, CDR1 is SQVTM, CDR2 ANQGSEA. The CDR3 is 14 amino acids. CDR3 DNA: TGCAGCGTTGAGGTGGTGGGACATACCTACGAGCAGTACTTC. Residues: CSVEVVGHTYEQYF.

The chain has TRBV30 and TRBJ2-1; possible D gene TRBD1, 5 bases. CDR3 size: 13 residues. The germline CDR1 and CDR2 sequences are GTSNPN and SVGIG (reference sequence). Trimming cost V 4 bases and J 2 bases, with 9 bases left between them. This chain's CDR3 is CAWTTGTYNEQFF. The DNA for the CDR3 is TGTGCCTGGACAACAGGAACCTACAATGAGCAGTTCTTC.

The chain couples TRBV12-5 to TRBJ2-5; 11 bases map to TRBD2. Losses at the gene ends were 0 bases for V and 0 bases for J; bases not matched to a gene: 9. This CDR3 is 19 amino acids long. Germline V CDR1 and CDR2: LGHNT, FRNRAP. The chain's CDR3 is CASGLVQLAGGGDQETQYF. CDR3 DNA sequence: TGTGCTAGTGGTTTGGTACAGCTAGCGGGAGGTGGGGACCAAGAGACCCAGTACTTC.

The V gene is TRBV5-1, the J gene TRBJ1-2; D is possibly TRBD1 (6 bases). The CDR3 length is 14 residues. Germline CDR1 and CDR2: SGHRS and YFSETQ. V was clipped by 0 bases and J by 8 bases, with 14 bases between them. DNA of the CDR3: TGCGCCAGCAGCTTGGTAGCAGGGGTGTCCGGCTACACCTTC. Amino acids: CASSLVAGVSGYTF.

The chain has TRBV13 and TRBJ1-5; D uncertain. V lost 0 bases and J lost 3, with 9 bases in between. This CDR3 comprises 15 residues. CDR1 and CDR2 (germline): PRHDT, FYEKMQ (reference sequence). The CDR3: CASSLGPGPNQPQHF. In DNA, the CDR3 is TGTGCCAGCAGCTTAGGACCCGGACCCAATCAGCCCCAGCATTTT.

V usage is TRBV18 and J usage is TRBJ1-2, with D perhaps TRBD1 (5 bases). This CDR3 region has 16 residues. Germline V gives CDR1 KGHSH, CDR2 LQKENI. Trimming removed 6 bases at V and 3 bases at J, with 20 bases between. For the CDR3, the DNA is TGTGCCAGCTCGGCCGGGACTGCCGGAAAGGACTATGGCTACACCTTC. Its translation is CASSAGTAGKDYGYTF.

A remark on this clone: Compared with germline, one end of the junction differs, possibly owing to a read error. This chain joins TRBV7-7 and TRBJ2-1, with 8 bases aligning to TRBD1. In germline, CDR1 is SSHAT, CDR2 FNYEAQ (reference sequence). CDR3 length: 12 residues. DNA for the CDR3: TGTGCTAGCAGCCCCGGACAGGGAAAGCAGTTCTTC. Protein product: CASSPGQGKQFF. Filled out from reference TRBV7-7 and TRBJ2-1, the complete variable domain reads GAGVSQSPRYKVTKRGQDVTLRCDPISSHATLYWYQQALGQGPEFLTYFNYEAQPDKSGLPSDRFSAERPEGSISTLTIQRTEQRDSAMYRCASSPGQGKQFFGPGTRLTVL.

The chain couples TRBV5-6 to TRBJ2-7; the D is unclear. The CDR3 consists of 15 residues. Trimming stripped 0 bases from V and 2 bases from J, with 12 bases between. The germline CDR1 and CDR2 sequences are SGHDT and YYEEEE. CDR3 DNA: TGTGCCAGCAGCTTGGTGGGTGTACTTCCCTACGAGCAGTACTTC. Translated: CASSLVGVLPYEQYF.

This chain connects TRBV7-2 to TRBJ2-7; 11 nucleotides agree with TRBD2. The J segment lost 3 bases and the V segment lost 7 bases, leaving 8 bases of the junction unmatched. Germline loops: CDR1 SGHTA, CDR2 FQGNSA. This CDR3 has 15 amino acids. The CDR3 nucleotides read TGTGCCAGCACCATTCCGGGACTAGCGGTCTACGAGCAGTACTTC. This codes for CASTIPGLAVYEQYF.

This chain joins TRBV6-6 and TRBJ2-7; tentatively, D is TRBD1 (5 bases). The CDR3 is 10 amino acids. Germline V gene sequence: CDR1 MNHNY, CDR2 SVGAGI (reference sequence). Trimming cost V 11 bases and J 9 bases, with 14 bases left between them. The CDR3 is CASSLGAQYF. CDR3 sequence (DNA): TGTGCCTCGAGCCTTGGGGCGCAGTACTTC.

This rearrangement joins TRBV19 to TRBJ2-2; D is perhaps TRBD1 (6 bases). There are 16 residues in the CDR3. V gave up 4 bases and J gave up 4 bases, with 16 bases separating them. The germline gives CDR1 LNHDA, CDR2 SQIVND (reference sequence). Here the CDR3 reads CASSKLRTELTGELFF. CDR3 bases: TGTGCCAGTAGTAAACTGAGGACAGAACTCACCGGGGAGCTGTTTTTT.

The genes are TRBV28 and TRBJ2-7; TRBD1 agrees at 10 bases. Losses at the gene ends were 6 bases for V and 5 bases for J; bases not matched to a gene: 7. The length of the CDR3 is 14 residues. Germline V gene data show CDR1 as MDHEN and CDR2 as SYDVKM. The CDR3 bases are TGTGCCAGCAGCCCGGACGGGACAGGGGACGAGCAGTACTTC. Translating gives CASSPDGTGDEQYF.

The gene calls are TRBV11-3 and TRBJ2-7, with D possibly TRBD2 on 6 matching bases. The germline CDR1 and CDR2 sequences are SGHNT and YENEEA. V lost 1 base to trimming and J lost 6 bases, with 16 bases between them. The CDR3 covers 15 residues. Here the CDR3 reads CASSLVRGNHGEQYF. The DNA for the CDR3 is TGTGCCAGCAGCTTAGTGCGCGGGAACCACGGCGAGCAGTACTTC.

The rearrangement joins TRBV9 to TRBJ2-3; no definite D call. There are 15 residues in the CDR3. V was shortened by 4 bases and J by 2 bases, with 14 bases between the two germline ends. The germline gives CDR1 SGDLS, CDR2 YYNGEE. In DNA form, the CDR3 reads TGTGCCAGCAGCCCTTACCGGACCGCCACAGATACGCAGTATTTT. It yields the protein CASSPYRTATDTQYF.

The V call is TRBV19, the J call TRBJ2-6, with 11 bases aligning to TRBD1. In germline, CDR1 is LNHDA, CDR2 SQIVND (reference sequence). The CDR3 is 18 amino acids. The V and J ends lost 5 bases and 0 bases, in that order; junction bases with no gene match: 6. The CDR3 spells CASSPTGQGVSGANVLTF. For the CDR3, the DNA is TGTGCCAGTAGTCCCACGGGACAGGGGGTCTCTGGGGCCAACGTCCTGACTTTC.

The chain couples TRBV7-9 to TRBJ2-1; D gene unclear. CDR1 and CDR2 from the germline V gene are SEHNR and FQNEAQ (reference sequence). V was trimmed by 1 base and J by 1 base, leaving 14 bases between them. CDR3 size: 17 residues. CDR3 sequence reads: CASSLERISWSYNEQFF. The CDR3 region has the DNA TGTGCCAGCAGCTTAGAGAGGATTAGTTGGTCCTACAATGAGCAGTTCTTC.

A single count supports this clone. In nucleotides, the CDR3 is TGCGCCAGCCGGGGGGGGGACACCCGACTGTTTTTT. It yields the protein CASRGGDTRLFF. The V and J genes are TRBV5-1 and TRBJ1-4; possible D gene TRBD1, 6 bases. The CDR3 has 12 amino acids. V was pared by 7 bases and J by 13 bases, with 17 bases between. CDR1 and CDR2 from the germline V gene are SGHRS and YFSETQ.

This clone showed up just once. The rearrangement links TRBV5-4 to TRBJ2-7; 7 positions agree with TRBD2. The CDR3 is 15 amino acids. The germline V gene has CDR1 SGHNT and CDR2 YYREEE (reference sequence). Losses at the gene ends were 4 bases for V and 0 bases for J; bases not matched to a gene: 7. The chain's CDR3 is CASSLPGGSSYEQYF. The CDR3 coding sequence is TGTGCCAGCAGCCTACCCGGGGGGTCCTCCTACGAGCAGTACTTC. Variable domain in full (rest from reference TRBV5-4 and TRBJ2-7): ETGVTQSPTHLIKTRGQQVTLRCSSQSGHNTVSWYQQALGQGPQFIFQYYREEENGRGNFPPRFSGLQFPNYSSELNVNALELDDSALYLCASSLPGGSSYEQYFGPGTRLTVT.

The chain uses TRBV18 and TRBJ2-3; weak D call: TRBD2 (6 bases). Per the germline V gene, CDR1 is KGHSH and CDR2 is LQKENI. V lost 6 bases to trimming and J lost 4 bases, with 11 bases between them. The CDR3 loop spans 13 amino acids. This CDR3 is CASSLGGADTQYF. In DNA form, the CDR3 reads TGTGCCAGCTCCCTCGGGGGAGCAGATACGCAGTATTTT.

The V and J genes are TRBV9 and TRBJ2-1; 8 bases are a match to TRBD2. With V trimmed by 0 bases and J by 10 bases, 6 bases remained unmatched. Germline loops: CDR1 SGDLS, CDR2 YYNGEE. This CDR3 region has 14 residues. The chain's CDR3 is CASSVDGGAGEQFF. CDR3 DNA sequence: TGTGCCAGCAGCGTAGACGGGGGGGCCGGGGAGCAGTTCTTC.

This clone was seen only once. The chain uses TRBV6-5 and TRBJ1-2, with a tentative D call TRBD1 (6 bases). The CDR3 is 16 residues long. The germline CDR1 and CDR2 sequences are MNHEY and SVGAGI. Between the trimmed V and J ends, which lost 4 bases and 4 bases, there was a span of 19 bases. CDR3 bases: TGTGCCAGCAGTTCCGACCAGGGGCTCCTAACCTATGGCTACACCTTC. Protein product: CASSSDQGLLTYGYTF.

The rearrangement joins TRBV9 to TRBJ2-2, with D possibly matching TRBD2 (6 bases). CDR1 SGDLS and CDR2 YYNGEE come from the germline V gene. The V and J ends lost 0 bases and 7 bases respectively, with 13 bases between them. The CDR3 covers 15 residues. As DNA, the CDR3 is TGTGCCAGCAGCGTAGGCACCACCGGGGGCGGGGAGCTGTTTTTT. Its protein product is CASSVGTTGGGELFF.

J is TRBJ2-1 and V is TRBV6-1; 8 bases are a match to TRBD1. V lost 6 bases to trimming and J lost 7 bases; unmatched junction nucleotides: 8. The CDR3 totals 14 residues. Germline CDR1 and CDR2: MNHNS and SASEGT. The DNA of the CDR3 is TGTGCCAGCAGAAGGACAGGGTTTTTGAATGAGCAGTTCTTC. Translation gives CASRRTGFLNEQFF.

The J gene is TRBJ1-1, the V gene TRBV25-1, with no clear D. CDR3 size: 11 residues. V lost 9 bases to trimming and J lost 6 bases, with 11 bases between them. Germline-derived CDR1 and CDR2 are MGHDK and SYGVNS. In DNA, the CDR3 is TGTGCCAGTCGAAAGGTTGCTGAAGCTTTCTTT. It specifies CASRKVAEAFF.

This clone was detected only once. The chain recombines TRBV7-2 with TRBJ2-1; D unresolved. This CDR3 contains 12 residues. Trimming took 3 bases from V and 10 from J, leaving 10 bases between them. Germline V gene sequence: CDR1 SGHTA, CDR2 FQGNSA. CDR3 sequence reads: CASSFPSREQFF. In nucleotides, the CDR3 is TGTGCCAGCAGCTTCCCCTCCCGCGAGCAGTTCTTC.

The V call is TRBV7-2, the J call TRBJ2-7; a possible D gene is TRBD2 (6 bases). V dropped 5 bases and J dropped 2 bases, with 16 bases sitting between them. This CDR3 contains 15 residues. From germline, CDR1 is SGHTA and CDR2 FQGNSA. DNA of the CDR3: TGTGCCAGCAGCCCACTCCGGGACTTTCCCTACGAGCAGTACTTC. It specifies CASSPLRDFPYEQYF.